The 18 T cell receptor beta chains reported below all come from one sample, sequenced in a study of vaccination and CD4 T cells after COVID-19. With the Oncomine TCR Beta short-read assay, DNA from cultured CD4+ T cells was sequenced. In TCRdb, the PCR reads were re-called with MiXCR into one record per CDR3 protein. The sample yields roughly 8,000 distinct CDR3 sequences, about 47% seen once. No antigen has been identified for these receptors. Treatment meaning: approximately 11-day PBMC culture with coronavirus spike peptide pools or control peptides (ViraFEST assay). The sequenced sample consisted of CD4+ T cells from blood, cultured in vitro. The receptors were sampled from a human donor who had recovered from COVID-19.

The V call is TRBV7-2, the J call TRBJ2-5; TRBD1 is a possible D gene (6 bases). The length of the CDR3 is 14 residues. The V end lost 2 bases, the J end lost 0 bases, and 7 bases lay between the germline ends. Germline CDR1 SGHTA, CDR2 FQGNSA. In DNA form, the CDR3 reads TGTGCCAGCAGCTTATACAGGGACCAAGAGACCCAGTACTTC. Amino acid sequence: CASSLYRDQETQYF.

Only a few counts were recorded for this clonotype. The rearrangement joins TRBV24-1 to TRBJ1-3; no reliable D call. This CDR3 is 16 amino acids long. Germline V lookup: CDR1 KGHDR, CDR2 SFDVKD. V was cut by 2 bases and J by 0 bases, with 10 bases left in between. CDR3 residues: CATSDSSQSSGNTIYF. For the CDR3, the DNA is TGTGCCACCAGTGATTCATCCCAGAGCTCTGGAAACACCATATATTTT.

This sequence joins TRBV14 and TRBJ2-3; D not certain. Looked up from germline, CDR1 is SGHDN and CDR2 is FVKESK. V was clipped by 4 bases and J by 1 base, with 6 bases between them. The CDR3 contains 13 residues. CDR3 amino acids: CASSLVGTDTQYF. CDR3 nucleotide sequence: TGTGCCAGCAGCCTGGTGGGCACAGATACGCAGTATTTT.

The chain employs TRBV12-3 or TRBV12-4 and TRBJ1-1, with unresolved D. The CDR3 runs to 14 residues. The V and J ends lost 6 bases and 3 bases respectively, with 14 bases between them. The CDR3 loop is CASRSSVLDTEAFF. The CDR3 DNA reads as TGTGCCAGCAGATCCAGTGTACTGGACACTGAAGCTTTCTTT.

The rearrangement links TRBV7-2 to TRBJ2-3; 9 positions match TRBD2. Germline CDR1 reads SGHTA; CDR2 reads FQGNSA. The CDR3 has 15 residues. V was pared by 5 bases and J by 4 bases, with 7 bases of the junction left unmatched. The CDR3 is CASSPRAGGADTQYF. The CDR3 bases are TGTGCCAGCAGCCCCAGGGCGGGGGGGGCAGATACGCAGTATTTT.

This chain links TRBV10-3 with TRBJ2-2, with TRBD2 as a possible D gene (5 bases). CDR1 ENHRY and CDR2 SYGVKD come from the germline V gene. V was cut by 2 bases and J by 3 bases, with 13 bases left in between. The CDR3 runs to 16 residues. The CDR3 loop reads CAISEGRRGYTGELFF. The CDR3 DNA reads TGTGCCATCAGTGAGGGGAGACGAGGATACACCGGGGAGCTGTTTTTT.

The chain uses TRBV20-1 and TRBJ2-7, with 7 positions matching TRBD2. From germline, CDR1 is DFQATT and CDR2 SNEGSKA (reference sequence). The length of the CDR3 is 17 residues. The V segment lost 3 bases and the J segment 5 bases; nucleotides outside the gene matches: 19. The CDR3 bases are TGCAGTGCTAGGGGGGTGAGCGGGGCCGCCTTTTCCCACGAGCAGTACTTC. It encodes CSARGVSGAAFSHEQYF.

The V and J genes are TRBV7-6 and TRBJ2-7; D perhaps matches TRBD2 (6 bases). Germline assignment: CDR1 SGHVS and CDR2 FNYEAQ. Trimming took off 4 bases at V and 1 base at J, with 17 bases between the two ends. This CDR3 has 16 amino acids. For the CDR3, the DNA is TGTGCCAGCAGCTCGGGACCGGGAGCGGCATCCTACGAGCAGTACTTC. This sequence encodes CASSSGPGAASYEQYF.

This chain connects TRBV15 to TRBJ2-3; 10 positions agree with TRBD1. The CDR3 runs 17 residues. CDR1 LNHNV and CDR2 YYDKDF come from the germline V gene (reference sequence). Unmatched junction bases numbered 9, after V lost 0 bases and J lost 6 bases. CDR3 loop: CATSRDPSGQGSDTQYF. In DNA form, the CDR3 reads TGTGCCACCAGCAGAGATCCATCGGGACAGGGGTCGGATACGCAGTATTTT. Together with reference TRBV15 and TRBJ2-3, the CDR3 gives the full variable domain: DAMVIQNPRYQVTQFGKPVTLSCSQTLNHNVMYWYQQKSSQAPKLLFHYYDKDFNNEADTPDNFQSRRPNTSFCFLDIRSPGLGDTAMYLCATSRDPSGQGSDTQYFGPGTRLTVL.

The V gene is TRBV7-9, the J gene TRBJ1-2; the match to TRBD1 covers 10 bases. The germline gives CDR1 SEHNR, CDR2 FQNEAQ (reference sequence). J lost 1 base, V lost 1 base, and 3 bases had no gene match. The CDR3 is made up of 16 amino acids. The CDR3 DNA reads TGTGCCAGCAGCTTAGGGACAGGGGGGTTTAACTATGGCTACACCTTC. Its protein product is CASSLGTGGFNYGYTF.

The chain links TRBV24-1 to TRBJ2-5; D may correspond to TRBD1 or TRBD2 (5 bases each). Germline loops: CDR1 KGHDR, CDR2 SFDVKD. Trimming removed 6 bases at V and 4 bases at J, with 11 bases between. The CDR3 covers 13 residues. The CDR3 DNA reads as TGTGCCACCAGTAACCGGGGCGCAGAGACCCAGTACTTC. Translated: CATSNRGAETQYF.

The chain combines TRBV4-2 with TRBJ2-5, with 8 bases fitting TRBD1. This CDR3 comprises 16 residues. Germline lookup yields CDR1 LGHNA and CDR2 YNFKEQ. V was pared by 2 bases and J by 5 bases, with 10 bases of the junction left unmatched. The CDR3: CASSQTTDRARETQYF. As DNA, the CDR3 is TGTGCCAGCAGCCAAACCACGGACAGGGCTAGGGAGACCCAGTACTTC.

This clonotype appeared a few times. This sequence joins TRBV21-1 and TRBJ1-2; the table names TRBD1, a call not compared with the DNA. TRBV21-1 is a known pseudogene. This CDR3 is 18 amino acids long. Here the CDR3 reads CASSKDPFYRGANYGYTF. CDR3 sequence (DNA): TGTGCCAGCAGCAAAGATCCCTTTTACAGGGGGGCTAACTATGGCTACACCTTC.

The table lists this clonotype with a few counts. The rearrangement links TRBV6-5 to TRBJ2-7; D is ambiguous. The CDR3 is 16 residues long. Trimming took 0 bases from V and 5 from J, leaving 17 bases between them. From germline, CDR1 is MNHEY and CDR2 SVGAGI. The CDR3 sequence is CASSYSFSNNRHEQYF. CDR3 bases: TGTGCCAGCAGTTACTCGTTTTCGAATAACAGACACGAGCAGTACTTC.

The CDR3 spells CASSLAGGAGYGYTF. The CDR3 nucleotides read TGTGCCAGCAGCTTAGCAGGGGGCGCCGGCTATGGCTACACCTTC. This chain links TRBV11-3 with TRBJ1-2; 8 nucleotides agree with TRBD1. Germline V gene lookup returns CDR1 SGHNT and CDR2 YENEEA. The trim removed 1 base at V and 4 bases at J, leaving 5 bases unmatched. The CDR3 loop spans 15 amino acids. The full variable domain, in which reference TRBV11-3 and TRBJ1-2 provide the parts outside the CDR3, is EAGVVQSPRYKIIEKKQPVAFWCNPISGHNTLYWYLQNLGQGPELLIRYENEEAVDDSQLPKDRFSAERLKGVDSTLKIQPAELGDSAVYLCASSLAGGAGYGYTFGSGTRLTVV.

V is TRBV20-1 and J is TRBJ2-7, with a possible D match to TRBD1 (6 bases). The CDR3 contains 16 residues. Per the germline V gene, CDR1 is DFQATT and CDR2 is SNEGSKA (reference sequence). The ends were cut back, 0 bases at V and 0 bases at J, with 15 bases in the middle. CDR3 amino acids: CSARDYRRGLSYEQYF. Here the CDR3 DNA reads TGCAGTGCTAGAGATTATCGCAGGGGCCTCTCCTACGAGCAGTACTTC.

This chain links TRBV6-4 with TRBJ2-3; TRBD2 aligns across 12 bases. Germline assignment: CDR1 MRHNA and CDR2 SNTAGT. There are 15 residues in the CDR3. The J segment lost 6 bases and the V segment lost 6 bases, leaving 7 bases of the junction unmatched. CDR3 loop: CASSSGLAGSDTQYF. CDR3 DNA sequence: TGTGCCAGCAGCTCCGGACTAGCGGGAAGTGATACGCAGTATTTT.

The chain joins TRBV5-8 to TRBJ1-1; maybe TRBD1 (5 bases). Trimming left V 5 bases short and J 0 bases short, with 8 bases between. This CDR3 has 13 amino acids. CDR1 is SGHTS, CDR2 YDEGEE, per germline. The CDR3 nucleotides read TGTGCCAGCAGTGGGGCGGTGAACACTGAAGCTTTCTTT. It encodes CASSGAVNTEAFF. Full variable domain (outside the CDR3, taken from reference TRBV5-8 and TRBJ1-1): EAGVTQSPTHLIKTRGQQATLRCSPISGHTSVYWYQQALGLGLQFLLWYDEGEERNRGNFPPRFSGRQFPNYSSELNVNALELEDSALYLCASSGAVNTEAFFGQGTRLTVV.